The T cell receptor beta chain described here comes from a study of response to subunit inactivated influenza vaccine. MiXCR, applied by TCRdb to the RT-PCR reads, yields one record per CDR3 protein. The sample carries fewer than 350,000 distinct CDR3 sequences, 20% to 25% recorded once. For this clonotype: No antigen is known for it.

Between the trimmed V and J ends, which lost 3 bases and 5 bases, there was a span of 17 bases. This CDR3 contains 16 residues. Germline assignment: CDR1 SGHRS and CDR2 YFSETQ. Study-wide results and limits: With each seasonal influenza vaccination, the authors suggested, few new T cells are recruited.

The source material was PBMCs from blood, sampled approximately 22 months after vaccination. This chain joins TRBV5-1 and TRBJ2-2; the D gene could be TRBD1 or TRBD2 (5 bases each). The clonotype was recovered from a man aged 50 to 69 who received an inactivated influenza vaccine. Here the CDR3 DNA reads TGCGCCAGCAGCTGGTGGGACCGACGTATTACCGGGGAGCTGTTTTTT. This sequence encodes CASSWWDRRITGELFF.